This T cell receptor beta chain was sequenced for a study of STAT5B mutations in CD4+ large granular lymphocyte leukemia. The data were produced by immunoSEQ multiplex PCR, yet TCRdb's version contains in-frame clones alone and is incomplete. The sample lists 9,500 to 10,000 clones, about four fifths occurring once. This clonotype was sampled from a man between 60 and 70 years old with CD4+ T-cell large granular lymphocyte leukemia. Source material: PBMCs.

The CDR3 region is CASSLFGLAVDGELFF. The CDR3, as DNA: TGTGCCAGCAGTTTGTTTGGGCTAGCGGTTGACGGGGAGCTGTTTTTT. This chain joins TRBV27 and TRBJ2-2, with 7 bases that match TRBD2. This CDR3 spans 16 amino acids. V was pared by 3 bases and J by 7 bases, with 11 bases of the junction left unmatched. CDR1 MNHEY and CDR2 SMNVEV come from the germline V gene (reference sequence).